Shown below are 6 T cell receptor beta chains from a single sample sequenced in a study of T cell clonotyping in hematopoietic cell transplantation. Time point noted: recipient sample about 28 days before transplant, after cytoreduction. Some clones are missing from TCRdb's copy, which holds only in-frame ones; the method was immunoSEQ multiplex PCR. This table holds about 76,000 clones, almost 97% found once. The sample was peripheral blood mononuclear cells, taken before stem cell transplant. These receptors were obtained from a woman aged 45-65 years with acute myeloid leukemia. Some clones in this sample may be carry-over from other donors' samples.

The J gene is TRBJ1-1, the V gene TRBV6-5; D uncertain. Trimming left V 8 bases short and J 2 bases short, with 9 bases between. The CDR3 sequence is 12 residues long. CDR1 and CDR2 from the germline V gene are MNHEY and SVGAGI. CDR3 sequence reads: CASGGFNTEAFF. For the CDR3, the DNA is TGTGCCAGCGGTGGATTTAACACTGAAGCTTTCTTT.

The chain links TRBV7-9 to TRBJ1-4; D gene unclear. Trimming took off 4 bases at V and 5 bases at J, with 8 bases between the two ends. Germline V gene sequence: CDR1 SEHNR, CDR2 FQNEAQ (reference sequence). This CDR3 contains 13 residues. The CDR3 is CASSYHGNEKLFF. The CDR3 DNA is TGTGCCAGCAGCTACCACGGAAATGAAAAACTGTTTTTT.

The chain combines TRBV27 with TRBJ2-7; D ambiguous. The germline V gene has CDR1 MNHEY and CDR2 SMNVEV (reference sequence). The CDR3 sequence is 12 residues long. V was pared by 5 bases and J by 2 bases, with 7 bases between. This chain's CDR3 is CASSLLAYEQYF. In nucleotides, the CDR3 is TGTGCCAGCAGTCTCCTAGCCTACGAGCAGTACTTC.

The genes are TRBV14 and TRBJ2-7; the match to TRBD2 covers 10 bases. This CDR3 has 15 amino acids. CDR1 is SGHDN and CDR2 is FVKESK in the germline V gene. V dropped 3 bases and J dropped 2; count of bases not matched to a gene: 4. The CDR3 nucleotides read TGTGCCAGCAGCCACTTAGCGGGAGGAGCCTACGAGCAGTACTTC. The encoded protein is CASSHLAGGAYEQYF.

The rearrangement links TRBV5-1 to TRBJ2-1, with a possible D match to TRBD2 (5 bases). The CDR3 is 14 residues long. Germline V lookup: CDR1 SGHRS, CDR2 YFSETQ. Trimming removed 3 bases from V and 1 base from J, with 8 bases in between. The CDR3 loop reads CASSSGESYNEQFF. In nucleotides, the CDR3 is TGCGCCAGCAGCTCCGGGGAATCCTACAATGAGCAGTTCTTC.

V and J are TRBV9 and TRBJ2-3; unclear D gene. Germline V lookup: CDR1 SGDLS, CDR2 YYNGEE. The CDR3 consists of 14 residues. The V end was cut by 1 base, the J end by 3 bases, with 9 bases between. The CDR3 region has the DNA TGTGCCAGCAGCGTACTAGGTTCTACAGATACGCAGTATTTT. Protein product: CASSVLGSTDTQYF.